This passage covers 10 T cell receptor beta chains from one sample sequenced in a study of T cells in Graves' hyperthyroidism and ophthalmopathy. RNA transcripts provided the source from which TCR beta CDR3 regions were amplified. First-round RT-PCR of the TCR CDR3 relied on the HTBI primer set. Each CDR3 protein gets one entry after TCRdb re-called the multiplex PCR reads with MiXCR. Here the sample spans roughly 500,000 distinct CDR3 sequences, 35% to 50% being singletons. The sequencing input was peripheral blood or thyroid tissue (not recorded which). The receptors derive from an adult woman with Graves' disease, either hyperthyroidism or ophthalmopathy (not recorded which).

The rearrangement joins TRBV20-1 to TRBJ2-5; 7 bases fit TRBD2. Per germline, CDR1 DFQATT and CDR2 SNEGSKA (reference sequence). The CDR3 consists of 14 residues. V dropped 3 bases and J dropped 2; count of bases not matched to a gene: 6. CDR3 DNA sequence: TGCAGTGCTAGGGGAGGGGCGGATCAAGAGACCCAGTACTTC. Its protein is CSARGGADQETQYF.

The chain recombines TRBV9 with TRBJ2-7; TRBD1 matches at 7 bases. The germline gives CDR1 SGDLS, CDR2 YYNGEE. CDR3 length equals 13 residues. Losses at the gene ends were 3 bases for V and 5 bases for J; bases not matched to a gene: 5. The CDR3 DNA is TGTGCCAGCAGCGAGGGGACAGCACACGAGCAGTACTTC. It codes for CASSEGTAHEQYF.

The chain recombines TRBV7-9 with TRBJ2-7, with TRBD1 matching over 7 bases. The V and J ends lost 3 bases and 1 base, in that order; junction bases with no gene match: 9. The CDR3 has 16 residues. Germline loops: CDR1 SEHNR, CDR2 FQNEAQ (reference sequence). The CDR3 reads CASSFSMGTDSYEQYF. DNA for the CDR3: TGTGCCAGCAGCTTCTCTATGGGGACAGATTCCTACGAGCAGTACTTC.

The V and J genes are TRBV6-5 and TRBJ2-2, with 7 bases that match TRBD1. CDR1 is MNHEY and CDR2 is SVGAGI in the germline V gene. The CDR3 length is 17 residues. V lost 6 bases, J lost 1 base, and 11 bases stayed unmatched. As DNA, the CDR3 is TGTGCCAGCAGCCCTGGGACAGACCTATTGAACACCGGGGAGCTGTTTTTT. Translating gives CASSPGTDLLNTGELFF.

This clonotype was counted many times. The chain combines TRBV2 with TRBJ1-2, with unresolved D. The CDR3 contains 14 residues. The germline V gene encodes CDR1 SNHLY and CDR2 FYNNEI. The V end was cut by 0 bases, the J end by 2 bases, with 7 bases between. CDR3 region: CASSEALINYGYTF. CDR3 sequence (DNA): TGTGCCAGCAGTGAAGCGCTGATCAACTATGGCTACACCTTC.

V and J are TRBV10-2 and TRBJ2-7; 10 bases fit TRBD1. The germline gives CDR1 WSHSY, CDR2 SAAADI. The CDR3 runs 16 residues. Losses at the gene ends were 6 bases for V and 6 bases for J; bases not matched to a gene: 14. This CDR3 reads CASSLVAGQGDAEQYF. DNA of the CDR3: TGCGCCAGCAGCTTGGTCGCAGGACAGGGGGATGCCGAGCAGTACTTC.

This clonotype was seen a few times. The chain employs TRBV2 and TRBJ1-3, with a weak D call TRBD1 (6 bases). Deletions cut 8 bases from V and 4 bases from J, with 15 bases between. The CDR3 spans 14 residues. Germline V gives CDR1 SNHLY, CDR2 FYNNEI. CDR3 in amino acids: CASRPQGPGNTIYF. Here the CDR3 DNA reads TGTGCCAGCCGGCCGCAGGGGCCAGGAAACACCATATATTTT.

This clonotype was counted only a few times. The chain has TRBV7-3 and TRBJ2-5, with TRBD2 identical over 8 bases. V shed 4 bases and J 0 bases; nucleotides not matched to a gene: 7. CDR1 is SGHTA and CDR2 is FQGTGA in the germline V gene. The CDR3 consists of 16 residues. CDR3 nucleotide sequence: TGTGCCAGCAGCTACCCTCAGCGGGAGCACCAAGAGACCCAGTACTTC. This sequence encodes CASSYPQREHQETQYF.

This clonotype was observed a handful of times. This rearrangement joins TRBV11-2 to TRBJ2-5, with 10 bases identical to TRBD2. J was trimmed by 2 bases and V by 3 bases; bases with no gene match: 3. CDR1 is SGHAT and CDR2 is FQNNGV in the germline V gene. This CDR3 contains 15 residues. CDR3 coding DNA: TGTGCCAGCAGCTTGGAAGCGGGGGGGCAAGAGACCCAGTACTTC. Its translation: CASSLEAGGQETQYF.

This clonotype was counted at least ten times. The chain carries TRBV7-9 and TRBJ1-1; 9 nucleotides agree with TRBD1. The CDR3 contains 15 residues. Germline values: CDR1 SEHNR, CDR2 FQNEAQ (reference sequence). Trimming removed 5 bases from V and 6 bases from J; junction bases left unmatched: 10. The CDR3 sequence: CASSITGTGYAEAFF. The CDR3 bases are TGTGCCAGCAGCATCACCGGGACAGGGTACGCTGAAGCTTTCTTT.